Below, 28 T cell receptor beta chains from the same sample are listed, as sequenced in a study of CD8 T cells in ankylosing spondylitis. TCRdb fed the 5' RACE reads into MiXCR, producing one record per CDR3 protein. The table lists 250,000 to 350,000 distinct CDR3 sequences, 20% of them singletons, with roughly 7.3% in the top ten. Sequenced material: blood, either unsorted or a sorted T cell fraction (not recorded which). All receptors derive from a male donor with ankylosing spondylitis or in good health (not recorded which).

This clonotype was detected many times. The chain combines TRBV29-1 with TRBJ1-2, with TRBD1 matching 8 bases. Germline V lookup: CDR1 SQVTM, CDR2 ANQGSEA. V was pared by 4 bases and J by 6 bases, with 4 bases of the junction left unmatched. The CDR3 has 12 residues. The CDR3 DNA reads as TGCAGCGTTGCAGGACAGGGACATGGCTACACCTTC. The encoded protein is CSVAGQGHGYTF.

The chain carries TRBV20-1 and TRBJ2-1, with D hard to call. CDR3 length: 14 residues. V lost 8 bases and J lost 0, with 14 bases in between. Looked up from germline, CDR1 is DFQATT and CDR2 is SNEGSKA (reference sequence). CDR3 DNA sequence: TGCAGTCCAAGTATCCTGAACTCCTACAATGAGCAGTTCTTC. Protein sequence: CSPSILNSYNEQFF.

This clonotype has a count of ten or more. CDR3 DNA: TGTGCCAGTCAAATGGGGCGTGGAGAGACCCAGTACTTC. Residues: CASQMGRGETQYF. The chain is built from TRBV12-3 or TRBV12-4 and TRBJ2-5, with D perhaps TRBD1 (5 bases). The CDR3 covers 13 residues. V gave up 9 bases and J gave up 4 bases, with 15 bases separating them.

This chain connects TRBV7-6 to TRBJ2-6, with 7 bases that match TRBD1. The germline V gene encodes CDR1 SGHVS and CDR2 FNYEAQ. CDR3 length: 18 amino acids. The J segment lost 2 bases and the V segment lost 1 base, leaving 8 bases of the junction unmatched. The CDR3 spells CASSLVGQVLTGANVLTF. In DNA, the CDR3 is TGTGCCAGCAGCTTAGTTGGACAGGTCCTAACTGGGGCCAACGTCCTGACTTTC.

The rearrangement links TRBV27 to TRBJ1-2, with D possibly matching TRBD1 (6 bases). Per the germline V gene, CDR1 is MNHEY and CDR2 is SMNVEV (reference sequence). Between the trimmed V and J ends, which lost 0 bases and 4 bases, there was a span of 15 bases. This CDR3 contains 16 residues. CDR3: CASSLSGQQGRYGYTF. CDR3 DNA sequence: TGTGCCAGCAGTTTATCGGGGCAACAGGGCCGCTATGGCTACACCTTC.

This clonotype was counted a few times. V is TRBV20-1 and J is TRBJ2-2; D is unresolved. V was trimmed by 4 bases and J by 6 bases, leaving 9 bases between them. The CDR3 extends over 12 amino acids. The germline V gene encodes CDR1 DFQATT and CDR2 SNEGSKA (reference sequence). The CDR3 reads CSATLRPGELFF. CDR3 bases: TGCAGTGCTACCCTTAGGCCCGGGGAGCTGTTTTTT.

The chain carries TRBV29-1 and TRBJ2-5; D gene unclear. In germline, CDR1 is SQVTM, CDR2 ANQGSEA. The germline V and J ends were trimmed by 4 bases and 4 bases, with 10 bases remaining between them. The CDR3 has 12 residues. CDR3 region: CSVARPGETQYF. The CDR3 DNA is TGCAGCGTTGCCCGACCTGGAGAGACCCAGTACTTC.

V is TRBV6-1 and J is TRBJ1-5, with 7 bases identical to TRBD1. V shed 4 bases, J shed 6 bases, and the junction held 6 bases outside the gene matches. The CDR3 spans 14 residues. Germline V gene lookup returns CDR1 MNHNS and CDR2 SASEGT. This CDR3 reads CASSGGTVGQPQHF. For the CDR3, the DNA is TGTGCCAGCAGTGGGGGGACAGTCGGTCAGCCCCAGCATTTT.

V gene TRBV30 combines with J gene TRBJ2-1; TRBD2 matches 11 bases. V lost 6 bases to trimming and J lost 8 bases; unmatched junction nucleotides: 6. The germline gives CDR1 GTSNPN, CDR2 SVGIG (reference sequence). The CDR3 sequence is 13 residues long. This chain's CDR3 is CACRLAGRDEQFF. CDR3 DNA: TGTGCCTGCCGACTAGCGGGAAGGGATGAGCAGTTCTTC.

This clonotype came up a few times. The rearrangement uses TRBV28 and TRBJ2-1; weak D call: TRBD2 (5 bases). CDR1 MDHEN and CDR2 SYDVKM come from the germline V gene. The V end was cut by 6 bases, the J end by 3 bases, with 21 bases between. The CDR3 is 17 residues long. The CDR3 DNA reads as TGTGCCAGCAGACATGAGGAAACTAGAGCCTTCTACAATGAGCAGTTCTTC. It specifies CASRHEETRAFYNEQFF. Full variable domain (outside the CDR3, taken from reference TRBV28 and TRBJ2-1): DVKVTQSSRYLVKRTGEKVFLECVQDMDHENMFWYRQDPGLGLRLIYFSYDVKMKEKGDIPEGYSVSREKKERFSLILESASTNQTSMYLCASRHEETRAFYNEQFFGPGTRLTVL.

The rearrangement uses TRBV20-1 and TRBJ2-7; 8 bases align to TRBD2. CDR3 length equals 14 residues. The V gene's germline CDR1 is DFQATT and CDR2 SNEGSKA (reference sequence). V dropped 3 bases and J dropped 3; count of bases not matched to a gene: 7. The CDR3 nucleotides are TGCAGTGCTAGTGGGCGGGAGGCCCTCTACGAGCAGTACGTC. Translating gives CSASGREALYEQYV.

The rearrangement uses TRBV7-9 and TRBJ2-3, with TRBD2 identical over 11 bases. This CDR3 has 15 residues. The V and J ends lost 7 bases and 5 bases, in that order; junction bases with no gene match: 8. From germline, CDR1 is SEHNR and CDR2 FQNEAQ (reference sequence). The CDR3 DNA reads TGTGCCAGCACCCTTAGCGGGAGGGCCGGAGATACGCAGTATTTT. This gives the protein CASTLSGRAGDTQYF.

This clonotype was detected only a few times. V and J are TRBV12-3 or TRBV12-4 and TRBJ2-1; D may be TRBD1 (5 bases). The CDR3 totals 18 residues. Trimming cost V 0 bases and J 1 base, with 16 bases left between them. CDR3 sequence (DNA): TGTGCCAGCAGTTTAGCCTCCGGTAGGGGTGGATCCTACAATGAGCAGTTCTTC. Its protein is CASSLASGRGGSYNEQFF.

This clonotype has a count of ten or more. The chain employs TRBV20-1 and TRBJ2-7, with TRBD2 matching over 10 bases. With 3 bases clipped from V and 1 base from J, the junction kept 6 bases outside the gene matches. CDR1 DFQATT and CDR2 SNEGSKA come from the germline V gene (reference sequence). This CDR3 spans 15 amino acids. This chain's CDR3 is CSASERTSGSYEQYV. CDR3 nucleotide sequence: TGCAGTGCTAGTGAAAGGACTAGCGGTTCCTACGAGCAGTACGTC.

The rearrangement links TRBV12-3 or TRBV12-4 to TRBJ2-2; 7 nucleotides align to TRBD1. This CDR3 region has 15 residues. V lost 6 bases, J lost 0 bases, and 4 bases stayed unmatched. Here the CDR3 DNA reads TGTGCCAGCAGCCCCAGGGGGTCGAACACCGGGGAGCTGTTTTTT. It specifies CASSPRGSNTGELFF.

The rearrangement joins TRBV24-1 to TRBJ2-5; a possible D gene is TRBD1 (6 bases). The CDR3 is 16 residues long. Germline V gene lookup returns CDR1 KGHDR and CDR2 SFDVKD. V was clipped by 1 base and J by 5 bases, with 16 bases between them. The CDR3, as DNA: TGTGCCACCAGTGATTTTACGCAGGGGTTTTCGGAGACCCAGTACTTC. Amino acid sequence: CATSDFTQGFSETQYF.

This clonotype came up a few times. The chain employs TRBV4-1 and TRBJ2-5; 7 bases match TRBD2. CDR3 size: 16 residues. The germline V gene has CDR1 MGHRA and CDR2 YSYEKL. V shed 1 base and J 2 bases; nucleotides not matched to a gene: 7. The CDR3 protein is CASSQAPPGLQETQYF. The CDR3 nucleotides read TGCGCCAGCAGCCAAGCCCCTCCGGGACTACAAGAGACCCAGTACTTC.

The chain combines TRBV6-1 with TRBJ1-2; unclear D gene. This CDR3 comprises 13 residues. Trimming took off 6 bases at V and 0 bases at J, with 8 bases between the two ends. Germline values: CDR1 MNHNS, CDR2 SASEGT. In nucleotides, the CDR3 is TGTGCCAGCAGCCCCAAATCTAACTATGGCTACACCTTC. Translating gives CASSPKSNYGYTF.

Turning to this clonotype: An end of the junction does not agree with germline; a read error may underlie this. The V gene is TRBV4-2, the J gene TRBJ2-5; D might be TRBD1 (6 bases). The germline V gene has CDR1 LGHNA and CDR2 YNFKEQ. The CDR3 length is 13 residues. The CDR3 loop is CASGQAGAETQYF. The CDR3, as DNA: TGTGCCAGCGGCCAAGCAGGGGCCGAGACCCAGTACTTC.

At least ten counts were recorded for this clonotype. The rearrangement joins TRBV6-1 to TRBJ2-5; no clear D gene. This CDR3 has 12 residues. Germline V gives CDR1 MNHNS, CDR2 SASEGT. V was clipped by 1 base and J by 5 bases, with 5 bases between them. CDR3 DNA: TGTGCCAGCAGTGAAGGGGTGGAGACCCAGTACTTC. It yields the protein CASSEGVETQYF.

This clonotype has just a few counts. The CDR3 bases are TGTGCCAGCAGTGACTACTCGGACCAGCCCCAGCATTTT. It is translated as CASSDYSDQPQHF. This chain connects TRBV6-1 to TRBJ1-5; the D is unclear. The V end lost 3 bases, the J end lost 7 bases, and 10 bases lay between the germline ends. Germline V CDR1 and CDR2: MNHNS, SASEGT. The CDR3 loop spans 13 amino acids.

The gene calls are TRBV6-5 and TRBJ2-5; maybe TRBD2 (6 bases). Germline values: CDR1 MNHEY, CDR2 SVGAGI. CDR3 size: 18 residues. V was clipped by 2 bases and J by 2 bases, with 21 bases between them. CDR3 sequence: CASSYTGVGLPPQETQYF. CDR3 DNA: TGTGCCAGCAGTTACACGGGGGTCGGTCTTCCCCCACAAGAGACCCAGTACTTC.

In this sample, this clonotype turned up many times. V usage is TRBV7-2 and J usage is TRBJ2-5; a possible D gene is TRBD1 (5 bases). This CDR3 is built from 13 residues. The V gene's germline CDR1 is SGHTA and CDR2 FQGNSA. Trimming removed 1 base at V and 4 bases at J, with 7 bases between. As DNA, the CDR3 is TGTGCCAGCAGCTTAGGACAGCGAGAGACCCAGTACTTC. This encodes CASSLGQRETQYF.

This clonotype was observed a few times. The rearrangement joins TRBV2 to TRBJ2-7; possible D gene TRBD1, 5 bases. The CDR3 is made up of 14 amino acids. Germline V CDR1 and CDR2: SNHLY, FYNNEI. The V and J ends lost 2 bases and 3 bases respectively, with 11 bases between them. The CDR3 DNA is TGTGCCAGCAGTGAACAGGGTCAGGGCTACGAGCAGTACGTC. Encoded protein: CASSEQGQGYEQYV.

This clonotype was counted between two and nine times. This chain uses TRBV5-1 with TRBJ1-2; 9 bases match TRBD1. The CDR3 loop spans 15 amino acids. The J segment lost 3 bases and the V segment lost 4 bases, leaving 7 bases of the junction unmatched. The germline CDR1 and CDR2 sequences are SGHRS and YFSETQ. The CDR3: CASSPPQGADYGYTF. In DNA, the CDR3 is TGCGCCAGCAGCCCACCACAGGGGGCGGACTATGGCTACACCTTC.

Only a few counts were recorded for this clonotype. The chain employs TRBV5-1 and TRBJ1-2; TRBD1 aligns across 8 bases. After removal of 4 bases from V and 4 bases from J, the junction contained 6 bases not matched to a gene. This CDR3 has 14 amino acids. Germline V gene lookup returns CDR1 SGHRS and CDR2 YFSETQ. This chain's CDR3 is CASSPGQATYGYTF. In DNA, the CDR3 is TGCGCCAGCAGCCCGGGACAGGCCACCTATGGCTACACCTTC.

The gene calls are TRBV2 and TRBJ2-6; 9 bases fit TRBD1. The CDR3 covers 19 residues. Germline V gene data show CDR1 as SNHLY and CDR2 as FYNNEI. The junction had 12 bases not matched to a gene; V was cut back by 6 bases and J by 0 bases. The CDR3 DNA follows: TGTGCCAGCAGCCAACGGGACAGGGCTTTTTCCTCTGGGGCCAACGTCCTGACTTTC. This translates into CASSQRDRAFSSGANVLTF.

In its sample, this clonotype was seen a few times. The chain has TRBV12-3 or TRBV12-4 and TRBJ1-4; D call uncertain. V dropped 1 base and J dropped 8 bases, with 8 bases sitting between them. CDR3 length equals 13 residues. CDR3 protein: CASSLGLGEKLFF. For the CDR3, the DNA is TGTGCCAGCAGTTTAGGTTTGGGAGAAAAACTGTTTTTT.